Following are 24 T cell receptor beta chains from one sample sequenced in a study of T-cell reconstitution after alpha-beta-depleted transplantation in children. This sample's TCRbeta library carried unique molecular identifier barcodes. Each CDR3 protein is one row after TCRdb ran MiXCR on the PCR reads. The data show around 45,000 distinct CDR3 sequences, around 53% seen once. The sequencing here drew on peripheral blood, taken before TCRalphabeta/CD19-depleted stem cell transplant. These TCRs come from a boy in the first two years of life with SCID, due to receive a stem cell transplant.

The chain carries TRBV12-3 or TRBV12-4 and TRBJ2-3; TRBD1 matches at 8 bases. With V trimmed by 7 bases and J by 3 bases, 9 bases remained unmatched. The CDR3 sequence is 15 residues long. CDR3 coding DNA: TGTGCCAGCAACGTTGGACAGGGAGATACAGATACGCAGTATTTT. Amino acids: CASNVGQGDTDTQYF.

The rearrangement joins TRBV4-3 to TRBJ1-4; tentatively, D is TRBD1 (6 bases). The germline V gene has CDR1 LGHNA and CDR2 YSLEER. The V gene lost 0 bases and the J gene lost 4 bases, with 15 bases spanning the gap. The CDR3 has 17 amino acids. CDR3 coding DNA: TGCGCCAGCAGCCAAGAGGGCAGGGGCAAGGGTAATGAAAAACTGTTTTTT. Translating gives CASSQEGRGKGNEKLFF.

This clonotype was recorded many times. This chain links TRBV7-2 with TRBJ2-2; TRBD2 matches at 8 bases. Germline V lookup: CDR1 SGHTA, CDR2 FQGNSA. The CDR3 sequence is 15 residues long. V shed 4 bases, J shed 3 bases, and the junction held 4 bases outside the gene matches. The CDR3 loop reads CASSYLGRDTGELFF. CDR3 nucleotide sequence: TGTGCCAGCAGCTACCTCGGGAGGGACACCGGGGAGCTGTTTTTT.

By proportion, this clonotype is medium-sized. The chain uses TRBV12-3 or TRBV12-4 and TRBJ2-3; 10 bases agree with TRBD2. Losses at the gene ends were 3 bases for V and 0 bases for J; bases not matched to a gene: 12. This CDR3 region has 19 residues. CDR3 DNA sequence: TGTGCCAGCAGTTTGGAGGGAAGCGGGGGGGTCGCTAGCACAGATACGCAGTATTTT. Translating it yields CASSLEGSGGVASTDTQYF.

In its sample, this clonotype was seen many times. This sequence joins TRBV7-2 and TRBJ1-1; TRBD1 is a possible D gene (6 bases). V was cut by 3 bases and J by 1 base, with 15 bases left in between. The germline V gene has CDR1 SGHTA and CDR2 FQGNSA. The CDR3 totals 16 residues. Here the CDR3 DNA reads TGTGCCAGCAGCTTTTGGGAGGGGGGAGGGAACACTGAAGCTTTCTTT. Amino acids: CASSFWEGGGNTEAFF.

V usage is TRBV20-1 and J usage is TRBJ2-1; a possible D gene is TRBD2 (5 bases). Germline V gene sequence: CDR1 DFQATT, CDR2 SNEGSKA (reference sequence). CDR3 length: 15 amino acids. V was trimmed by 0 bases and J by 0 bases, leaving 9 bases between them. CDR3 sequence (DNA): TGCAGTGCTAGAGATACTGGGAGCTCCTACAATGAGCAGTTCTTC. Translation gives CSARDTGSSYNEQFF.

The chain combines TRBV19 with TRBJ2-5, with D perhaps matching TRBD1 or TRBD2 (5 bases each). The CDR3 extends over 15 amino acids. The V gene lost 3 bases and the J gene lost 1 base, with 12 bases spanning the gap. The germline V gene encodes CDR1 LNHDA and CDR2 SQIVND (reference sequence). CDR3 sequence reads: CASSISGRPQETQYF. Written as DNA, the CDR3 is TGTGCCAGTAGTATTTCGGGACGGCCCCAAGAGACCCAGTACTTC. Using reference TRBV19 and TRBJ2-5 for the parts outside the CDR3, the full variable domain is DGGITQSPKYLFRKEGQNVTLSCEQNLNHDAMYWYRQDPGQGLRLIYYSQIVNDFQKGDIAEGYSVSREKKESFPLTVTSAQKNPTAFYLCASSISGRPQETQYFGPGTRLLVL.

The V and J genes are TRBV5-6 and TRBJ2-7, with TRBD1 identical over 8 bases. The germline CDR1 and CDR2 sequences are SGHDT and YYEEEE. The V and J ends lost 6 bases and 3 bases, in that order; junction bases with no gene match: 2. The CDR3 is 12 residues long. The CDR3 DNA is TGTGCCAGCAATGGACAGGGCTACGAGCAGTACTTC. It codes for CASNGQGYEQYF.

The chain employs TRBV7-6 and TRBJ1-3, with unresolved D. Germline-derived CDR1 and CDR2 are SGHVS and FNYEAQ. The CDR3 sequence is 12 residues long. The V and J ends lost 0 bases and 15 bases respectively, with 12 bases between them. The CDR3 protein is CASSLAGSEQYF. The CDR3 DNA sequence: TGTGCCAGCAGCTTAGCGGGATCAGAGCAATATTTT.

The rearrangement joins TRBV20-1 to TRBJ1-1; TRBD1 agrees at 8 bases. CDR1 and CDR2 (germline): DFQATT, SNEGSKA (reference sequence). This CDR3 region has 14 residues. Losses at the gene ends were 6 bases for V and 4 bases for J; bases not matched to a gene: 10. For the CDR3, the DNA is TGCAGTGCCCGCCGACAGGGGTCGGCCACTGAAGCTTTCTTT. As protein: CSARRQGSATEAFF.

To note about this clonotype: Because the CDR3's place on the DNA is in doubt, the DNA is left out and the CDR3 is given as listed by TCRdb. The chain has TRBV5-4 and TRBJ2-7; TRBD1 is the table's D call, not checked against the DNA. The CDR3 is 14 amino acids long, termini counted. CDR1 and CDR2 (germline): SGHNT, YYREEE (reference sequence). CDR3 sequence: CASILGKGGYEQYF.

This chain links TRBV6-6 with TRBJ2-3; the D is unclear. The germline V gene has CDR1 MNHNY and CDR2 SVGAGI (reference sequence). Deletions cut 6 bases from V and 6 bases from J, with 7 bases between. The CDR3 extends over 11 amino acids. Written as DNA, the CDR3 is TGTGCCAGCAGGAATCGGGATACGCAGTATTTT. Encoded protein: CASRNRDTQYF.

The V and J genes are TRBV7-2 and TRBJ2-7; 8 nucleotides agree with TRBD1. From germline, CDR1 is SGHTA and CDR2 FQGNSA. V lost 4 bases and J lost 3; bases outside the gene matches: 11. The CDR3 has 16 amino acids. DNA of the CDR3: TGTGCCAGCAGCTGGACAGGGACCCACCCTGTCTACGAGCAGTACTTC. This gives the protein CASSWTGTHPVYEQYF.

The gene calls are TRBV10-2 and TRBJ2-3, with 11 bases identical to TRBD2. V trimming: 8 bases; J trimming: 1 base; junction bases outside the gene matches: 2. The CDR3 has 14 amino acids. CDR1 and CDR2 from the germline V gene are WSHSY and SAAADI. CDR3 in DNA: TGCGCCAGCGAACTAGCGGGGGGCACAGATACGCAGTATTTT. Encoded protein: CASELAGGTDTQYF.

The chain joins TRBV7-8 to TRBJ2-7; the D is unclear. With 4 bases removed from V and 2 bases from J, the gap between germline ends came to 3 bases. Germline lookup yields CDR1 SGHVS and CDR2 FQNEAQ. The CDR3 is 11 residues long. Written as DNA, the CDR3 is TGTGCCAGCAGCTCAACCTACGAGCAGTACTTC. It is translated as CASSSTYEQYF.

J is TRBJ2-7 and V is TRBV7-8; maybe TRBD2 (5 bases). V lost 4 bases to trimming and J lost 1 base, with 11 bases between them. The CDR3 contains 14 residues. Germline loops: CDR1 SGHVS, CDR2 FQNEAQ. CDR3 region: CASSSTWESYEQYF. CDR3 nucleotides: TGTGCCAGCAGCTCTACCTGGGAGTCCTACGAGCAGTACTTC.

The genes are TRBV20-1 and TRBJ1-6, with 9 nucleotides matching TRBD1. Looked up from germline, CDR1 is DFQATT and CDR2 is SNEGSKA (reference sequence). The CDR3 loop spans 13 amino acids. J gave up 7 bases and V 6 bases, and 4 bases lay outside the gene matches. The CDR3 region has the DNA TGCAGTGCAACCGGGACAGGGAATTCACCCCTCCACTTT. It encodes CSATGTGNSPLHF.

This clonotype was detected a few times. The V call is TRBV20-1, the J call TRBJ2-7; no clear D gene. The CDR3 is 14 residues long. Per the germline V gene, CDR1 is DFQATT and CDR2 is SNEGSKA (reference sequence). The V end lost 5 bases, the J end lost 6 bases, and 20 bases lay between the germline ends. The CDR3 loop reads CSAGTHPGVPEQYF. The CDR3 DNA reads TGCAGTGCTGGTACCCACCCGGGCGTCCCCGAGCAGTACTTC.

This chain connects TRBV18 to TRBJ2-1; 16 bases map to TRBD2. The CDR3 contains 19 residues. J gave up 0 bases and V 0 bases, and 2 bases lay outside the gene matches. Germline values: CDR1 KGHSH, CDR2 LQKENI. The CDR3 DNA reads TGTGCCAGCTCACCACCGGGACTAGCGGGGGGGATCTCCTACAATGAGCAGTTCTTC. Protein product: CASSPPGLAGGISYNEQFF.

The table lists this clonotype with a count of one. The CDR3 region is CASSQTGTGNTIYF. The CDR3 coding sequence is TGCGCCAGCAGCCAAACAGGGACTGGAAACACCATATATTTT. V is TRBV4-3 and J is TRBJ1-3; D may be TRBD1 (6 bases). Between the trimmed V and J ends, which lost 2 bases and 2 bases, there was a span of 7 bases. CDR1 is LGHNA and CDR2 is YSLEER in the germline V gene. This CDR3 comprises 14 residues.

The chain uses TRBV11-2 and TRBJ2-1; D might be TRBD2 (6 bases). V lost 5 bases, J lost 6 bases, and 11 bases lay in between. Germline V gene data show CDR1 as SGHAT and CDR2 as FQNNGV. The CDR3 is made up of 13 amino acids. For the CDR3, the DNA is TGTGCCAGCAGCCCGGACTATCCCAATGAGCAGTTCTTC. This gives the protein CASSPDYPNEQFF. Supplemented by reference TRBV11-2 and TRBJ2-1, the full variable domain reads EAGVAQSPRYKIIEKRQSVAFWCNPISGHATLYWYQQILGQGPKLLIQFQNNGVVDDSQLPKDRFSAERLKGVDSTLKIQPAKLEDSAVYLCASSPDYPNEQFFGPGTRLTVL.

This clonotype was counted many times. The rearrangement joins TRBV28 to TRBJ2-7; TRBD2 agrees at 10 bases. V shed 5 bases, J shed 0 bases, and the junction held 13 bases outside the gene matches. The CDR3 sequence is 18 residues long. CDR1 MDHEN and CDR2 SYDVKM come from the germline V gene. CDR3 nucleotides: TGTGCCAGCAGTCCCTTCACCTCTCTAGCGGGGGCCTCCTACGAGCAGTACTTC. Translated, it gives CASSPFTSLAGASYEQYF.

The CDR3 sequence: CASSLETTTDTQYF. In nucleotides, the CDR3 is TGCGCCAGCAGCTTGGAGACTACCACAGATACGCAGTATTTT. The rearrangement links TRBV5-1 to TRBJ2-3; perhaps TRBD2 as D (5 bases). CDR1 and CDR2 (germline): SGHRS, YFSETQ. V was pared by 0 bases and J by 2 bases, with 7 bases between. This CDR3 is built from 14 residues.

CDR3 in amino acids: CASSFGITNNEQFF. The CDR3 region has the DNA TGTGCCAGCAGTTTTGGTATTACCAACAATGAGCAGTTCTTC. The genes are TRBV27 and TRBJ2-1; D not resolved. This CDR3 spans 14 amino acids. V gave up 3 bases and J gave up 5 bases, with 11 bases separating them. Germline V gene lookup returns CDR1 MNHEY and CDR2 SMNVEV (reference sequence).